The 4 T cell receptor beta chains given below trace back to one sample, sequenced in a study of blood T cell repertoires in COVID-19. Data came from immunoSEQ multiplex PCR; TCRdb stores just in-frame clones and leaves some out. The table includes roughly 77,000 clones, around 89% detected once. Sample: peripheral blood. All receptors come from a woman older than 75 with active COVID-19.

The chain joins TRBV5-1 to TRBJ1-3; D not certain. V shed 0 bases and J shed 4 bases, with 11 bases lying between them. The CDR3 contains 15 residues. CDR1 is SGHRS, CDR2 YFSETQ, per germline. CDR3 sequence (DNA): TGCGCCAGCAGCTTGGACAGTTTCACCGGAAACACCATATATTTT. This translates into CASSLDSFTGNTIYF.

The chain joins TRBV7-8 to TRBJ1-1; 9 bases are shared with TRBD1. With V trimmed by 6 bases and J by 7 bases, 15 bases remained unmatched. The CDR3 runs to 16 residues. CDR1 SGHVS and CDR2 FQNEAQ come from the germline V gene. The CDR3 loop is CASREPLGTGFIEAFF. CDR3 coding DNA: TGTGCCAGCAGAGAACCTCTCGGGACAGGGTTCATTGAAGCTTTCTTT.

The chain couples TRBV5-1 to TRBJ2-3; a weak D match, TRBD2 (5 bases). CDR3 length: 15 residues. CDR1 is SGHRS, CDR2 YFSETQ, per germline. Trimming left V 4 bases short and J 0 bases short, with 12 bases between. DNA for the CDR3: TGCGCCAGCAGCCCAAGACGGACTAGCACAGATACGCAGTATTTT. Protein sequence: CASSPRRTSTDTQYF.

V usage is TRBV29-1 and J usage is TRBJ2-1; 12 positions match TRBD2. In germline, CDR1 is SQVTM, CDR2 ANQGSEA. This CDR3 has 13 residues. V shed 8 bases, J shed 4 bases, and the junction held 3 bases outside the gene matches. CDR3 sequence (DNA): TGCAGCCAGACTAGCGGGAGATACAATGAGCAGTTCTTC. It is translated as CSQTSGRYNEQFF.